Listed below are T cell receptor beta chains from one sample, sequenced in a study of T cells in Graves' hyperthyroidism and ophthalmopathy. Each CDR3 protein is one row after TCRdb ran MiXCR on the multiplex PCR reads. This table has hundreds of thousands of distinct CDR3 sequences, about 15% appearing once. The source material was blood. The receptor set was obtained from a woman aged 18-29 years with Graves' hyperthyroidism. Both conserved end residues are part of each CDR3. Each record gives: V gene, J gene, clone size, D gene, CDR3 protein, CDR3 DNA. A D gene is named only where the DNA matches it firmly. Some rows have no size entry. The others give once, few or many, or a class for an expanded clone.

TRBV12-3/TRBV12-4,TRBJ2-1,NA,NA,CASSQPGHEQFF,TGTGCCAGCAGCCAACCGGGGCATGAGCAGTTCTTC
TRBV25-1,TRBJ1-2,NA,NA,CASSDLQGNGYTF,TGTGCCAGCAGTGACCTACAAGGGAATGGCTACACCTTC
TRBV6-1,TRBJ2-7,NA,TRBD2,CASRLGLAGGYEQYF,TGTGCCAGCAGACTTGGACTAGCGGGAGGCTACGAGCAGTACTTC
TRBV6-2/TRBV6-3,TRBJ1-1,NA,NA,CASEKQMNTEAFF,TGTGCCAGCGAGAAACAGATGAACACTGAAGCTTTCTTT
TRBV9,TRBJ1-1,few,NA,CASSVLALNTEAFF,TGTGCCAGCAGCGTACTGGCTTTGAACACTGAAGCTTTCTTT
TRBV4-3,TRBJ2-4,few,TRBD1,CASSQETDRVWSKNIQYF,TGCGCCAGCAGCCAAGAAACGGACAGGGTTTGGTCCAAAAACATTCAGTACTTC
TRBV12-3/TRBV12-4,TRBJ2-5,many,NA,CASSPQWETQYF,TGTGCCAGCAGTCCACAGTGGGAGACCCAGTACTTC
TRBV20-1,TRBJ2-3,NA,NA,CSASLGARDTQYF,TGCAGTGCTTCCCTGGGGGCCCGGGATACGCAGTATTTT
TRBV6-2/TRBV6-3,TRBJ2-5,many,TRBD2,CASSHGGAQYF,TGTGCCAGCAGCCACGGGGGGGCCCAGTACTTC
TRBV18,TRBJ1-4,NA,TRBD1,CASSPRQGKTEKLFF,TGTGCCAGCTCACCAAGACAGGGAAAGACTGAAAAACTGTTTTTT
TRBV12-3/TRBV12-4,TRBJ2-3,many,NA,CASSLRSSGTDTQYF,TGTGCCAGCAGTTTAAGATCTAGCGGCACAGATACGCAGTATTTT
TRBV30,TRBJ2-7,few,TRBD2,CAWSFTSGLSYEQYF,TGTGCCTGGAGTTTCACTAGCGGGCTCTCCTACGAGCAGTACTTC
TRBV27,TRBJ2-7,NA,NA,CASSLTQLSSYEQYF,TGTGCCAGCAGTTTAACCCAATTGAGCTCCTACGAGCAGTACTTC
TRBV7-2,TRBJ2-2,NA,TRBD2,CASSLNSLAGRAGELFF,TGTGCCAGCAGCTTGAATAGCCTAGCGGGACGAGCCGGGGAGCTGTTTTTT
TRBV30,TRBJ1-2,many,NA,CAWSAIDTYYGYTF,TGTGCCTGGAGTGCGATCGACACATACTATGGCTACACCTTC
TRBV4-3,TRBJ2-1,many,NA,CASSQDQEVNEQFF,TGCGCCAGCAGCCAAGATCAGGAAGTAAATGAGCAGTTCTTC
TRBV29-1,TRBJ2-7,NA,NA,CSVRGGYEQYF,TGCAGCGTCCGAGGGGGGTACGAGCAGTACTTC
TRBV3-1,TRBJ1-1,many,NA,CASSQGLMNTEAFF,TGTGCCAGCAGTCAGGGGTTAATGAACACTGAAGCTTTCTTT
TRBV5-5,TRBJ2-2,many,NA,CASSFFGGTGELFF,TGTGCCAGCAGCTTCTTTGGGGGAACCGGGGAGCTGTTTTTT
TRBV27,TRBJ1-6,NA,TRBD1,CASSSLGTGGSPLHF,TGTGCCAGCAGCTCTCTTGGGACAGGTGGCTCACCCCTCCACTTT
TRBV12-3/TRBV12-4,TRBJ1-5,many,NA,CASSFQGRGNQPQHF,TGTGCCAGCAGTTTTCAGGGAAGAGGCAATCAGCCCCAGCATTTT
TRBV29-1,TRBJ2-7,NA,TRBD2,CSVGPRTSGYEQYF,TGCAGCGTTGGTCCCAGGACTAGCGGTTACGAGCAGTACTTC